This passage covers 13 T cell receptor beta chains from one sample sequenced in a study of blood T cell repertoires in COVID-19. Assay used: immunoSEQ multiplex PCR; TCRdb lists only in-frame clones, some missing. The sample includes 55,000 to 80,000 clones, just over 90% of them seen just once. The material sequenced was peripheral blood. The receptors here all came from a human donor in a cohort sampled during active COVID-19.

The chain has TRBV4-1 and TRBJ1-1, with a weak D call TRBD1 (5 bases). This CDR3 comprises 14 residues. Germline CDR1 MGHRA, CDR2 YSYEKL. V lost 7 bases, J lost 0 bases, and 12 bases lay in between. The CDR3 reads CASMADRLNTEAFF. The CDR3 region has the DNA TGCGCCAGCATGGCCGACAGATTGAACACTGAAGCTTTCTTT.

The J gene is TRBJ2-2, the V gene TRBV10-2; D gene ambiguous. Germline CDR1 WSHSY, CDR2 SAAADI. The ends were cut back, 1 base at V and 6 bases at J, with 12 bases in the middle. CDR3 length: 15 amino acids. CDR3 amino acids: CASSEFRFSSGELFF. CDR3 coding DNA: TGCGCCAGCAGTGAGTTCCGTTTTAGCTCCGGGGAGCTGTTTTTT.

This rearrangement joins TRBV7-2 to TRBJ2-5; the D gene is possibly TRBD2 (5 bases). The germline gives CDR1 SGHTA, CDR2 FQGNSA. The CDR3 runs to 14 residues. The ends were cut back, 3 bases at V and 3 bases at J, with 11 bases in the middle. DNA for the CDR3: TGTGCCAGCAGCTTTTCCGGGGTTAAAGAGACCCAGTACTTC. Protein product: CASSFSGVKETQYF.

The chain carries TRBV18 and TRBJ2-3, with 7 bases identical to TRBD1. Trimming removed 4 bases from V and 4 bases from J; junction bases left unmatched: 8. The CDR3 runs to 15 residues. CDR1 and CDR2 from the germline V gene are KGHSH and LQKENI. CDR3 nucleotide sequence: TGTGCCAGCTCACTACAGGGGATCGTGGCAGATACGCAGTATTTT. Protein product: CASSLQGIVADTQYF. Looking up the rest from reference TRBV18 and TRBJ2-3 gives the full variable domain: NAGVMQNPRHLVRRRGQEARLRCSPMKGHSHVYWYRQLPEEGLKFMVYLQKENIIDESGMPKERFSAEFPKEGPSILRIQQVVRGDSAAYFCASSLQGIVADTQYFGPGTRLTVL.

This clone has more than one count but fewer than ten. The chain couples TRBV18 to TRBJ1-1; D not resolved. The germline V and J ends were trimmed by 2 bases and 1 base, with 5 bases remaining between them. Per germline, CDR1 KGHSH and CDR2 LQKENI. The CDR3 is made up of 13 amino acids. CDR3 in amino acids: CASSPSGNTEAFF. In DNA form, the CDR3 reads TGTGCCAGCTCACCATCCGGGAACACTGAAGCTTTCTTT.

The chain has TRBV18 and TRBJ2-2; 9 bases agree with TRBD2. Germline values: CDR1 KGHSH, CDR2 LQKENI. The CDR3 has 16 residues. Trimming cost V 3 bases and J 7 bases; bases outside gene matches: 9. CDR3 residues: CASSPLRTSVGGELFF. CDR3 nucleotide sequence: TGTGCCAGCTCACCCCTCCGGACTAGCGTTGGCGGGGAGCTGTTTTTT.

This clone was picked up one time. The sample has other DNA sequences that encode this CDR3 too. The V call is TRBV9, the J call TRBJ1-6, with no clear D. The CDR3 length is 14 residues. From germline, CDR1 is SGDLS and CDR2 YYNGEE. V was pared by 2 bases and J by 5 bases, with 8 bases between. The CDR3 bases are TGTGCCAGCAGCGTCGACGGGAATAATTCACCCCTCCACTTT. It encodes CASSVDGNNSPLHF.

The chain is built from TRBV5-6 and TRBJ1-1; D gene uncertain. The CDR3 sequence is 15 residues long. The ends were cut back, 1 base at V and 3 bases at J, with 13 bases in the middle. Germline V gene data show CDR1 as SGHDT and CDR2 as YYEEEE. This CDR3 is CASSLWGGWYTEAFF. In nucleotides, the CDR3 is TGTGCCAGCAGCTTGTGGGGAGGGTGGTACACTGAAGCTTTCTTT.

The chain uses TRBV4-2 and TRBJ2-3; TRBD2 matches 9 bases. Germline CDR1 is LGHNA and CDR2 is YNFKEQ. Unmatched junction bases numbered 2, after V lost 4 bases and J lost 3 bases. This CDR3 region has 14 residues. In nucleotides, the CDR3 is TGTGCCAGCAGCCTAGCGGGAGAAACAGATACGCAGTATTTT. Translating it yields CASSLAGETDTQYF.

The J gene is TRBJ1-6, the V gene TRBV9; D is unclear. V dropped 2 bases and J dropped 10 bases, with 19 bases sitting between them. The CDR3 runs to 16 residues. Germline V gene lookup returns CDR1 SGDLS and CDR2 YYNGEE. The CDR3: CASSVSPATEKSPLHF. In nucleotides, the CDR3 is TGTGCCAGCAGCGTGAGTCCCGCCACAGAAAAATCACCCCTCCACTTT.

The chain recombines TRBV4-2 with TRBJ1-3, with a possible D match to TRBD1 (5 bases). The CDR3 is made up of 16 amino acids. The germline V and J ends were trimmed by 0 bases and 0 bases, with 9 bases remaining between them. Germline lookup yields CDR1 LGHNA and CDR2 YNFKEQ. For the CDR3, the DNA is TGTGCCAGCAGCCAAGACGGGACTCCCTCTGGAAACACCATATATTTT. This translates into CASSQDGTPSGNTIYF.

The chain employs TRBV14 and TRBJ1-1, with 7 nucleotides matching TRBD1. The CDR3 extends over 15 amino acids. Germline lookup yields CDR1 SGHDN and CDR2 FVKESK. V shed 4 bases, J shed 2 bases, and the junction held 7 bases outside the gene matches. The CDR3 DNA reads as TGTGCCAGCAGCCGGCCGGGGACAGCCAACACTGAAGCTTTCTTT. Its protein product is CASSRPGTANTEAFF. The whole variable domain, filled in from reference TRBV14 and TRBJ1-1, reads EAGVTQFPSHSVIEKGQTVTLRCDPISGHDNLYWYRRVMGKEIKFLLHFVKESKQDESGMPNNRFLAERTGGTYSTLKVQPAELEDSGVYFCASSRPGTANTEAFFGQGTRLTVV.

J is TRBJ1-5 and V is TRBV4-1; D not certain. The V end lost 1 base, the J end lost 3 bases, and 7 bases lay between the germline ends. This CDR3 is built from 14 residues. Germline loops: CDR1 MGHRA, CDR2 YSYEKL. The CDR3: CASSQGGDNQPQHF. The CDR3 DNA follows: TGCGCCAGCAGCCAAGGGGGAGACAATCAGCCCCAGCATTTT.